This T cell receptor (beta chain) was captured by sequencing in a study of CD8+CD57+ T cells in acquired aplastic anemia. A word on this clonotype: The antigen is unknown.

Profiles of TCR beta VDJ and CDR3 were generated from a genomic DNA template. TCRdb passed the reads through MiXCR, listing each CDR3 protein once. This sample has under 350,000 distinct CDR3 sequences, with approximately 56% found just once. CDR3 length: 12 amino acids. V lost 5 bases and J 9 bases, leaving 11 bases between the germline ends. Germline-derived CDR1 and CDR2 are LNHDA and SQIVND (reference sequence). Study findings and constraints: A significant difference in CD8+ Simpson's diversity between patients and controls was not found. Overlapping CD8+ CDR3 repertoires of patients and controls contained under 35 shared sequences.

This chain links TRBV19 with TRBJ2-4; the D gene is possibly TRBD1 (6 bases). Sequencing was done on a sample of sorted CD4+, CD8+, or CD8+CD57+ T cells (not recorded which) from PBMCs. The receptor was isolated from a human donor with severe aplastic anemia or a healthy control (not recorded which). DNA for the CDR3: TGTGCCAGTAGTGTCACAGGGACCATTCAGTACTTC. The encoded protein is CASSVTGTIQYF.